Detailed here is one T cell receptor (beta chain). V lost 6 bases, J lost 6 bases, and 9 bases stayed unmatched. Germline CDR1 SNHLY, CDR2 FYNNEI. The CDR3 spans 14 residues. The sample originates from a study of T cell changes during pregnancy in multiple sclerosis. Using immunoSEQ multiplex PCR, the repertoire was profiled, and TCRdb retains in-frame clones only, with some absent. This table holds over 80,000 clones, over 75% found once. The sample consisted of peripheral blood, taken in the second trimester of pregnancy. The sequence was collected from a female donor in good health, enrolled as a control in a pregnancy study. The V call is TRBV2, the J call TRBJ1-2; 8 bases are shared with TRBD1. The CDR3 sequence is CASRRTGQEDGYTF. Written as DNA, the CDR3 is TGTGCCAGCAGGCGGACAGGGCAGGAGGATGGCTACACCTTC.